The 21 T cell receptor beta chains below all came from one sample that was sequenced in a study of blood T cell repertoires in COVID-19. Method: immunoSEQ multiplex PCR; TCRdb's copy keeps in-frame clones and lacks some. The sample shows some 75,000 clones, roughly 90% of them seen only once. The sequencing input was peripheral blood. The receptors were gathered from a man aged 55 to 70 with acute or convalescent COVID-19.

This chain uses TRBV15 with TRBJ2-7, with 12 nucleotides matching TRBD1. From germline, CDR1 is LNHNV and CDR2 YYDKDF (reference sequence). V lost 5 bases and J lost 2; bases outside the gene matches: 4. CDR3 length: 15 residues. CDR3 DNA: TGTGCCACCAGCTGGGGACAGGGGGCACCCTACGAGCAGTACTTC. This codes for CATSWGQGAPYEQYF.

The CDR3 protein is CASSFSSGGLTDTQYF. The CDR3 nucleotides are TGTGCCAGCAGTTTCTCTAGCGGGGGTCTCACAGATACGCAGTATTTT. This chain connects TRBV28 to TRBJ2-3; TRBD2 agrees at 10 bases. V lost 3 bases, J lost 2 bases, and 5 bases stayed unmatched. This CDR3 comprises 16 residues. CDR1 and CDR2 from the germline V gene are MDHEN and SYDVKM.

The CDR3, as DNA: TGCAGCGTCAGGGGCACAGATACGCAGTATTTT. Translation: CSVRGTDTQYF. The V call is TRBV29-1, the J call TRBJ2-3; a possible D gene is TRBD1 (5 bases). The length of the CDR3 is 11 residues. V dropped 6 bases and J dropped 1 base, with 5 bases sitting between them. Looked up from germline, CDR1 is SQVTM and CDR2 is ANQGSEA.

The gene calls are TRBV18 and TRBJ2-3; D is possibly TRBD1 (5 bases). The germline V and J ends were trimmed by 3 bases and 5 bases, with 15 bases remaining between them. The CDR3 loop spans 15 amino acids. The V gene's germline CDR1 is KGHSH and CDR2 LQKENI. The DNA of the CDR3 is TGTGCCAGCTCACCTCGGGCAGGGCCATTAGATACGCAGTATTTT. Protein sequence: CASSPRAGPLDTQYF.

This rearrangement joins TRBV3-1 (or the pseudogene TRBV3-2) to TRBJ2-3; possibly TRBD2 for D (5 bases). Trimming pared 4 bases from V and 4 bases from J, leaving 15 bases between. The germline gives CDR1 LGHDT, CDR2 YNNKEL (reference sequence). The CDR3 extends over 15 amino acids. CDR3 amino acids: CASSPMASMADTQYF. CDR3 DNA: TGTGCCAGCAGCCCAATGGCTAGCATGGCAGATACGCAGTATTTT.

This rearrangement joins TRBV4-2 to TRBJ2-7, with 7 bases matching TRBD2. The germline gives CDR1 LGHNA, CDR2 YNFKEQ. J lost 4 bases, V lost 4 bases, and 10 bases had no gene match. This CDR3 region has 15 residues. This CDR3 reads CASSPPGGRGYEQYF. CDR3 nucleotides: TGTGCCAGCAGCCCGCCGGGCGGGAGAGGGTACGAGCAGTACTTC.

The CDR3 region is CASKTEAATNEKLFF. CDR3 bases: TGCGCCAGCAAGACGGAGGCCGCAACTAATGAAAAACTGTTTTTT. This chain links TRBV5-1 with TRBJ1-4; no clear D gene. Germline CDR1 SGHRS, CDR2 YFSETQ. The V and J ends lost 6 bases and 0 bases respectively, with 12 bases between them. This CDR3 is 15 amino acids long.

The rearrangement joins TRBV3-1 (or the pseudogene TRBV3-2) to TRBJ2-3, with D maybe TRBD2 (5 bases). Germline assignment: CDR1 LGHDT and CDR2 YNNKEL (reference sequence). The CDR3 extends over 14 amino acids. V was pared by 4 bases and J by 2 bases, with 10 bases between. The CDR3 sequence is CASSLEAATDTQYF. CDR3 DNA sequence: TGTGCCAGCAGCCTAGAAGCGGCCACAGATACGCAGTATTTT.

V is TRBV6-5 and J is TRBJ1-4; 9 bases line up with TRBD1. Germline trimming cut 6 bases from V and 8 bases from J; bases unmatched to any gene: 4. The CDR3 has 13 amino acids. Germline V CDR1 and CDR2: MNHEY, SVGAGI. CDR3 residues: CASRAGTGEKLFF. In DNA form, the CDR3 reads TGTGCCAGCAGAGCCGGGACAGGGGAAAAACTGTTTTTT.

The chain uses TRBV6-4 and TRBJ2-4; weak D call: TRBD1 (5 bases). Trimming removed 0 bases at V and 0 bases at J, with 9 bases between. Germline V lookup: CDR1 MRHNA, CDR2 SNTAGT. The CDR3 is 16 amino acids. The CDR3 loop is CASSDSKGIAKNIQYF. The CDR3 region has the DNA TGTGCCAGCAGTGACTCGAAGGGGATAGCCAAAAACATTCAGTACTTC.

This clone was seen only once. This rearrangement joins TRBV3-1 (or the pseudogene TRBV3-2) to TRBJ2-7; TRBD1 agrees at 8 bases. This CDR3 has 14 residues. From germline, CDR1 is LGHDT and CDR2 YNNKEL (reference sequence). The V segment lost 4 bases and the J segment 3 bases; nucleotides outside the gene matches: 5. The CDR3 DNA sequence: TGTGCCAGCAGCCGGGGACAGGTCGTCTACGAGCAGTACTTC. Translated: CASSRGQVVYEQYF.

V gene TRBV5-1 combines with J gene TRBJ2-1; 13 nucleotides align to TRBD2. The CDR3 totals 16 residues. Trimming took 4 bases from V and 8 from J; bases not matched to a gene: 9. Germline-derived CDR1 and CDR2 are SGHRS and YFSETQ. The CDR3 reads CASSPTGLAGVYEQFF. In DNA form, the CDR3 reads TGCGCCAGCAGCCCCACTGGACTAGCGGGAGTTTATGAGCAGTTCTTC.

The chain recombines TRBV19 with TRBJ1-6; 10 bases are a match to TRBD1. The germline V gene has CDR1 LNHDA and CDR2 SQIVND (reference sequence). Trimming cost V 3 bases and J 9 bases; bases outside gene matches: 8. The CDR3 extends over 16 amino acids. The CDR3: CASSIPATGGSSPLHF. The CDR3, as DNA: TGTGCCAGTAGTATCCCCGCGACAGGGGGCTCTTCACCCCTCCACTTT.

This clone was seen once. The chain recombines TRBV14 with TRBJ1-4; D remains unclear. Germline CDR1 reads SGHDN; CDR2 reads FVKESK. The ends were cut back, 0 bases at V and 8 bases at J, with 7 bases in the middle. This CDR3 has 13 amino acids. The CDR3 region has the DNA TGTGCCAGCAGCCAAGAGGTCGGGGAAAAACTGTTTTTT. Protein sequence: CASSQEVGEKLFF.

V is TRBV6-6 and J is TRBJ1-6, with D unresolved. Trimming removed 4 bases at V and 8 bases at J, with 12 bases between. The CDR3 is made up of 14 amino acids. Germline V lookup: CDR1 MNHNY, CDR2 SVGAGI (reference sequence). This CDR3 is CASSSRVIDSPLHF. Here the CDR3 DNA reads TGTGCCAGCAGTTCCCGGGTTATCGATTCACCCCTCCACTTT.

This chain uses TRBV7-9 with TRBJ1-1, with a weak D call TRBD1 (5 bases). Trimming pared 6 bases from V and 0 bases from J, leaving 14 bases between. CDR1 is SEHNR and CDR2 is FQNEAQ in the germline V gene (reference sequence). The CDR3 has 15 amino acids. CDR3 coding DNA: TGTGCCAGCAGACCTGAACAGGAGATGAACACTGAAGCTTTCTTT. Residues: CASRPEQEMNTEAFF.

The rearrangement uses TRBV11-2 and TRBJ1-2; D is perhaps TRBD1 (5 bases). CDR3 length: 16 residues. The V gene lost 4 bases and the J gene lost 0 bases, with 15 bases spanning the gap. CDR1 and CDR2 (germline): SGHAT, FQNNGV. The CDR3 sequence: CASSSPGRQANYGYTF. Here the CDR3 DNA reads TGTGCCAGCAGCTCTCCAGGGAGGCAAGCTAACTATGGCTACACCTTC. Supplemented by reference TRBV11-2 and TRBJ1-2, the full variable domain reads EAGVAQSPRYKIIEKRQSVAFWCNPISGHATLYWYQQILGQGPKLLIQFQNNGVVDDSQLPKDRFSAERLKGVDSTLKIQPAKLEDSAVYLCASSSPGRQANYGYTFGSGTRLTVV.

The V call is TRBV9, the J call TRBJ2-1; D gene ambiguous. Germline V gives CDR1 SGDLS, CDR2 YYNGEE. V lost 0 bases to trimming and J lost 9 bases, with 19 bases between them. The CDR3 has 16 amino acids. DNA of the CDR3: TGTGCCAGCAGCGTAGAAGTTGCTCGAGGAGCTGGTGAGCAGTTCTTC. Amino acids: CASSVEVARGAGEQFF.

As regards this clone: The junction differs from germline at one of its ends, possibly a read error. The chain combines TRBV6-5 with TRBJ1-3; 7 nucleotides line up with TRBD1. Germline values: CDR1 MNHEY, CDR2 SVGAGI. This CDR3 region has 13 residues. CDR3 loop: CASTGVLGNTIYF. The CDR3 region has the DNA TGTGCGAGCACAGGGGTGCTTGGAAACACCATATATTTT.

This chain connects TRBV6-5 to TRBJ1-2, with 11 bases aligning to TRBD1. The CDR3 has 13 amino acids. J gave up 6 bases and V 6 bases, and 3 bases lay outside the gene matches. CDR1 is MNHEY and CDR2 is SVGAGI in the germline V gene. CDR3 DNA sequence: TGTGCCAGCAGCTGGGACAGGGGGGATGGCTACACCTTC. Amino acid sequence: CASSWDRGDGYTF.

The chain recombines TRBV11-2 with TRBJ2-2; 12 bases match TRBD2. The CDR3 is made up of 17 amino acids. V gave up 5 bases and J gave up 6 bases; unmatched junction bases: 10. Germline CDR1 and CDR2: SGHAT and FQNNGV. Here the CDR3 reads CASSPWTSGKPSGELFF. The DNA of the CDR3 is TGTGCCAGCAGCCCCTGGACTAGCGGGAAGCCTTCCGGGGAGCTGTTTTTT.